This T cell receptor (beta chain) was captured in a study of spatial heterogeneity in lung cancer. Specified time point: sample taken at primary tumor resection. The authors sequenced whole RNA from tumor, nontumor lung or frozen PBMC without sorting. This clonotype was seen ten or more times. In TCRdb, the 5' RACE reads were re-called with MiXCR into one record per CDR3 protein. Of 10,000 to 15,000 distinct CDR3 sequences in the sample, approximately 6% were seen once. Trimming pared 4 bases from V and 1 base from J, leaving 9 bases between. The CDR3 runs to 14 residues. The germline V gene has CDR1 MDHEN and CDR2 SYDVKM.

The clonotype originates from a male donor with early-stage non-small cell lung cancer. The sample here was normal lung tissue next to the tumor, taken at surgery. The rearrangement uses TRBV28 and TRBJ2-3; perhaps TRBD1 as D (5 bases). Here the CDR3 reads CASSYLQGTDTQYF. CDR3 sequence (DNA): TGTGCCAGCAGTTACTTACAGGGCACAGATACGCAGTATTTT.